What follows are 5 T cell receptor beta chains derived from one specimen sequenced in a study of blood T cell repertoires in COVID-19. TCRdb's table, derived via immunoSEQ multiplex PCR, lists solely in-frame clones and lacks some. Of over 20,000 clones in the sample, about 91% were seen once. The sequenced sample was peripheral blood. The receptors originated from a man aged 70 or older with acute or convalescent COVID-19.

The V call is TRBV28, the J call TRBJ1-3; D gene ambiguous. The V gene's germline CDR1 is MDHEN and CDR2 SYDVKM. V was shortened by 4 bases and J by 5 bases, with 18 bases between the two germline ends. CDR3 length: 16 amino acids. CDR3 protein: CASSSGGGVLRNTIYF. The CDR3 DNA sequence: TGTGCCAGCAGTTCGGGAGGTGGGGTTTTGAGAAACACCATATATTTT. Full variable domain (outside the CDR3, taken from reference TRBV28 and TRBJ1-3): DVKVTQSSRYLVKRTGEKVFLECVQDMDHENMFWYRQDPGLGLRLIYFSYDVKMKEKGDIPEGYSVSREKKERFSLILESASTNQTSMYLCASSSGGGVLRNTIYFGEGSWLTVV.

V is TRBV5-1 and J is TRBJ2-3; 8 bases match TRBD1. From germline, CDR1 is SGHRS and CDR2 YFSETQ. With 4 bases clipped from V and 4 bases from J, the junction kept 5 bases outside the gene matches. This CDR3 contains 14 residues. CDR3 sequence: CASSEGQVSDTQYF. The CDR3 coding sequence is TGCGCCAGCAGCGAGGGACAGGTTTCAGATACGCAGTATTTT.

The chain has TRBV9 and TRBJ2-3, with D possibly matching TRBD2 (5 bases). CDR1 SGDLS and CDR2 YYNGEE come from the germline V gene. The CDR3 extends over 13 amino acids. V was trimmed by 4 bases and J by 6 bases, leaving 12 bases between them. The CDR3 bases are TGTGCCAGCAGCTTCGGACTCCCCGATACGCAGTATTTT. As protein: CASSFGLPDTQYF.

The J gene is TRBJ2-7, the V gene TRBV11-2; D possibly corresponds to TRBD2 (5 bases). The CDR3 loop spans 17 amino acids. Trimming pared 1 base from V and 3 bases from J, leaving 19 bases between. The germline V gene has CDR1 SGHAT and CDR2 FQNNGV. CDR3 region: CASSLAGGGPIGYEQYF. The CDR3 nucleotides are TGTGCCAGCAGCTTAGCCGGCGGCGGGCCAATAGGCTACGAGCAGTACTTC.

The chain combines TRBV5-1 with TRBJ1-1; a possible D gene is TRBD1 (6 bases). In germline, CDR1 is SGHRS, CDR2 YFSETQ. The CDR3 has 14 amino acids. V lost 4 bases to trimming and J lost 0 bases, with 10 bases between them. The CDR3 protein is CASSQDRLNTEAFF. Here the CDR3 DNA reads TGCGCCAGCAGCCAGGACAGATTGAACACTGAAGCTTTCTTT.